This T cell receptor (beta chain) appears in the sequencing data of a study of T cell responses to AZD1222 COVID-19 vaccine. Points from the study as a whole: The donor cohort was predominantly white British with a female majority, and clonal diversity may have been underestimated. The breadth and depth of Spike-specific TCRs increased once two AZD1222 doses had been given.

Concerning this clone: Its antigen remains unknown.

Assay used: immunoSEQ multiplex PCR; TCRdb lists only in-frame clones, some missing. The sample includes roughly 180,000 clones, 75% to 95% of them seen just once. Germline CDR1 and CDR2: SGHDT and YYEEEE. Trimming shortened V by 0 bases and J by 4 bases, and 10 bases separated the two germline ends. CDR3 length: 14 residues. Source: peripheral blood, taken on day 0 of AZD1222 vaccination. This sequence was found in an adult in good health. The chain is built from TRBV5-6 and TRBJ1-1, with D unresolved. CDR3 nucleotides: TGTGCCAGCAGCTTGGGGTCAAGGTCCACTGAAGCTTTCTTT. Translation: CASSLGSRSTEAFF.